This T cell receptor beta chain was captured in a study of cytomegalovirus exposure and HLA in healthy donors. General study points: A likely sequencing artifact accounted for one observed cluster of highly shared sequence variants. Further analysis, carried out later, found HLA-associated TCR beta chains more clonally expanded than equally common other chains. An ancestry cluster, one associated with Asian ancestry, reportedly showed fewer N-insertions than the approximately 670-donor mean in a later analysis.

Worth noting for this clone: What it binds is unknown.

PCR employed 60 Vbeta and 13 Jbeta primers. Profiled with immunoSEQ multiplex PCR; TCRdb holds only in-frame clones, not every one. The sample shows fewer than 200,000 clones, about 88% of them seen only once. Per the germline V gene, CDR1 is SEHNR and CDR2 is FQNEAQ (reference sequence). V was clipped by 3 bases and J by 5 bases, with 13 bases between them. This CDR3 is 15 amino acids long. This clonotype was obtained from a girl under two years old in good health and CMV-seronegative. Input material: PBMCs. The rearrangement joins TRBV7-9 to TRBJ1-4; TRBD1 might be the D (6 bases). In DNA form, the CDR3 reads TGTGCCAGCAGCTTCAGAGGGACACGAAATGAAAAACTGTTTTTT. As protein: CASSFRGTRNEKLFF.